This TCR beta chain appears in the sequencing data of a study of shared clonotypes between healthy human individuals (dated by TCRdb to the early 2020s). Looking at the study overall: The cohort comprised two women and a few men aged 18 to 49 years. To increase sequencing depth and limit assay-specific biases, TCR repertoire library preparation and sequencing were carried out by different laboratories using diverse techniques. Per donor, leukapheresis produced somewhere between about 0.8 and 9 billion PBMCs. Blood TCR repertoires of roughly 5 healthy adults were deeply sequenced to estimate repertoire size and the extent of clonotype sharing between individuals. For each donor, three plates each were used for CD4 naive and CD4 memory, two plates were used for CD8 naive, and one plate was used for CD8 memory. Results and caveats for the whole study, not just this receptor: Pairwise subsampling led to the expectation that sequencing depth would affect the degree of clonotype sharing among donors. Sharing across several donors was observed for around 5% of naive CD4, over 3% of naive CD8, over 2% of memory CD4, and over 0.3% of memory CD8 clonotypes. Rarefaction of sorted-subset datasets indicated incomplete sequencing despite the large sequencing depth. Larger estimated clonotype richness was generally found for naive subsets than for memory subsets. The genetic and exposure-history diversity represented was limited by the small number of donors. Sampling was limited to blood, and TCR repertoires in tissue likely differ from TCR repertoires in blood. Compared with non-shared clonotypes, the clonotypes found in all four sorted-subset donors had higher generation probabilities.

TCR CDR3 regions were amplified from genomic DNA by multiplex PCR using the deep immunoSEQ assay. Extracted genomic DNA from each cell subset was distributed evenly across all wells of several immunoSEQ 96-well plates, and each plate was treated as a replicate. For sorted subsets, 150 to 250 ng genomic DNA, equal to tens of thousands of T cell genomes, was loaded into each replicate PCR. Purified libraries were measured with a Qubit 3.0 fluorometer, size-checked on a Bioanalyzer 2100, and measured again with the KAPA Library Quantification kit. A separate single-read 150-cycle Illumina NextSeq 550 flow cell was used to sequence each immunoSEQ 96-well plate. As for the original processing: The immunoSEQ output contained only junctional sequences without quality scores, so filtering could not match that applied to full-length reads. Sequences were annotated with PyIR, a Python wrapper for IgBLAST v1.9, and V/J genes and CDR3 were assigned using IMGT germline references. Any read was removed if the V/J assignment was weak (E-value above 1e-6), the CDR3 was missing, or the read contained stop codons, out-of-frame junctions, or ambiguous translated residues. V3J clonotypes were defined as sequences sharing the same inferred V gene, J gene, and CDR3 amino acid sequence. Percentage overlap between repertoires was computed as shared unique clonotypes divided by the size of the smaller repertoire. Repertoire richness was assessed with RTK rarefaction, the Chao1 estimator, and Recon v2.1 estimates of unobserved clonotypes. Generation probabilities for all TCRbeta clonotypes obtained by the gDNA method from four donors were computed using OLGA. In TCRdb, the immuneACCESS table is reduced to in-frame sequences with V and J assigned. These tables do not hold every clone; where another copy was compared, an unresolved V gene accounts for under half, and the others remain unexplained. Clone size and the V and J calls come from that table; the DNA yielded D and trimming. For this sample there are about 2.3 million clones; roughly 90% appear just once. More than 0.35% of the sample is in the top ten clones.

On this clone: The antigen it binds to is not known. Base qualities were left out, and no much larger clone turns up one base away.

V loses 4 bases of germline sequence and J loses 0 bases, and the interval between the two ends is 10 bases. CDR1 and CDR2 were assigned from the germline V gene as SGHAT and FQNNGV. Counted from cysteine to phenylalanine, this CDR3 has 15 amino acids. This entry keeps only the CDR3 DNA: 45 bases, framed from base 1. The donors were healthy, HIV-negative adults with no recently reported acute infections or vaccinations. Only Caucasian adults living in Nashville, Tennessee, USA were represented among the donors. Magnetic negative selection was used to enrich CD4+ T cells, after which naive cells were positively selected on CD45RA and the negative fraction became the memory subset. After blood collection by leukapheresis, PBMCs were isolated using Ficoll-Histopaque density gradient centrifugation and then cryopreserved in the vapor phase of liquid nitrogen. Purity and quantity of every magnetically sorted T cell population were checked by analytical flow cytometry. Genomic DNA was isolated from every sorted fraction and measured by UV absorbance on a Nanodrop 2000c.

Specimen: naive CD4+ T cells from PBMCs. The cell subset or site label on this specimen signifies: CD45RA+ positively selected. Recombination linked TRBV11-2 to TRBJ2-4, with TRBD2 perhaps the D gene, on 5 matching bases. The receptor comes from a man aged 18-30 years in good health. Some clones in this sample may be carry-over from other donors' samples. CDR3 reads: CASSSGILAKNIQYF. The nucleotides read TGTGCCAGCAGCTCCGGGATACTAGCCAAAAACATTCAGTACTTC.